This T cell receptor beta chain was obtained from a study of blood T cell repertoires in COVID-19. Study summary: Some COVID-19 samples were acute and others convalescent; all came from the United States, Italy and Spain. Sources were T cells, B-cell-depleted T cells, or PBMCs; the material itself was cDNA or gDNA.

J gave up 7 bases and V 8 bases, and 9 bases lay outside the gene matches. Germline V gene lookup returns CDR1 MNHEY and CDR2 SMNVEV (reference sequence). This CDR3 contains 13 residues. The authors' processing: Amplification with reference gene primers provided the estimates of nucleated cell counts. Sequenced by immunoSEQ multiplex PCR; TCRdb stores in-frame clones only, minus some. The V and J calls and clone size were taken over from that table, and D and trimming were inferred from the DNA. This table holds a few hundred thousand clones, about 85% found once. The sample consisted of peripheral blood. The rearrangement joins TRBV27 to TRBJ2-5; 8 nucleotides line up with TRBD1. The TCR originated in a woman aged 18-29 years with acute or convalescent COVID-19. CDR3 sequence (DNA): TGTGCCAGCGGACAGGGTGTGGGGCGGACCCAGTACTTC. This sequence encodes CASGQGVGRTQYF.